Presented here are 28 T cell receptor beta chains from one specimen sequenced in a study of blood T cell repertoires in COVID-19. The data were produced by immunoSEQ multiplex PCR, yet TCRdb's version contains in-frame clones alone and is incomplete. Of about 220,000 clones listed, roughly 85% are singletons. Sequencing was done on a sample of peripheral blood. These receptors originate from a woman between 65 and 79 years old with COVID-19, enrolled during active disease.

V is TRBV24-1 and J is TRBJ1-5, with 7 bases fitting TRBD1. V gave up 9 bases and J gave up 6 bases; unmatched junction bases: 7. The V gene's germline CDR1 is KGHDR and CDR2 SFDVKD. The CDR3 has 13 residues. The CDR3 coding sequence is TGTGCCACCGGGAAGGGGGCCGGTCAGCCCCAGCATTTT. It encodes CATGKGAGQPQHF.

The chain joins TRBV5-4 to TRBJ1-2, with D uncertain. Germline V lookup: CDR1 SGHNT, CDR2 YYREEE (reference sequence). Trimming took 2 bases from V and 4 from J, leaving 12 bases between them. The CDR3 is made up of 14 amino acids. DNA of the CDR3: TGTGCCAGCAGCTTAGATAAGAGCGTCTATGGCTACACCTTC. Protein sequence: CASSLDKSVYGYTF.

The chain uses TRBV19 and TRBJ1-5; unclear D gene. V lost 0 bases and J lost 0, with 15 bases in between. Germline V gene lookup returns CDR1 LNHDA and CDR2 SQIVND (reference sequence). The CDR3 is made up of 18 amino acids. CDR3 sequence: CASSIDRPKNYSNQPQHF. The CDR3 region has the DNA TGTGCCAGTAGTATAGATCGGCCCAAAAACTATAGCAATCAGCCCCAGCATTTT.

The CDR3 DNA follows: TGTGCCAGCAGGCGGCTAAGGACAGGGGTTTCCACTGAAGCTTTCTTT. This codes for CASRRLRTGVSTEAFF. The V and J genes are TRBV6-6 and TRBJ1-1; 9 nucleotides align to TRBD1. J was trimmed by 4 bases and V by 6 bases; bases with no gene match: 12. CDR1 and CDR2 (germline): MNHNY, SVGAGI (reference sequence). This CDR3 comprises 16 residues.

This chain connects TRBV5-1 to TRBJ2-5; D not resolved. The CDR3 spans 13 residues. Germline loops: CDR1 SGHRS, CDR2 YFSETQ. Trimming stripped 2 bases from V and 2 bases from J, with 7 bases between. CDR3 bases: TGCGCCAGCAGCTTCCAGGATCAAGAGACCCAGTACTTC. This sequence encodes CASSFQDQETQYF.

V gene TRBV5-1 combines with J gene TRBJ2-3; the match to TRBD2 covers 12 bases. V was pared by 6 bases and J by 0 bases, with 11 bases of the junction left unmatched. Looked up from germline, CDR1 is SGHRS and CDR2 is YFSETQ. The CDR3 is made up of 18 amino acids. CDR3 DNA: TGCGCCAGCAAACTAGCGGGAGGAATCTTCACTAGCACAGATACGCAGTATTTT. It is translated as CASKLAGGIFTSTDTQYF.

The gene calls are TRBV18 and TRBJ1-3, with 7 bases lining up with TRBD1. Germline values: CDR1 KGHSH, CDR2 LQKENI. V lost 6 bases and J lost 0; bases outside the gene matches: 5. The CDR3 is 15 amino acids. The CDR3, as DNA: TGTGCCAGCTCCACGGACAGGTCCTCTGGAAACACCATATATTTT. Its translation is CASSTDRSSGNTIYF.

This rearrangement joins TRBV3-1 (or the pseudogene TRBV3-2) to TRBJ1-6; 8 bases agree with TRBD1. V shed 0 bases, J shed 4 bases, and the junction held 5 bases outside the gene matches. The germline gives CDR1 LGHDT, CDR2 YNNKEL (reference sequence). The CDR3 covers 17 residues. The CDR3 is CASSQDGTGQYNSPLHF. The CDR3 DNA reads as TGTGCCAGCAGCCAAGATGGGACAGGACAATATAATTCACCCCTCCACTTT.

The V call is TRBV7-9, the J call TRBJ2-1, with TRBD2 matching 10 bases. Germline assignment: CDR1 SEHNR and CDR2 FQNEAQ (reference sequence). J lost 10 bases, V lost 0 bases, and 12 bases had no gene match. The CDR3 is 17 amino acids. The CDR3 reads CASSLAGLAESPREQFF. In DNA, the CDR3 is TGTGCCAGCAGCTTAGCTGGACTAGCGGAGAGCCCTCGGGAGCAGTTCTTC. The complete variable domain, with remaining parts taken from reference TRBV7-9 and TRBJ2-1, reads DTGVSQNPRHKITKRGQNVTFRCDPISEHNRLYWYRQTLGQGPEFLTYFQNEAQLEKSRLLSDRFSAERPKGSFSTLEIQRTEQGDSAMYLCASSLAGLAESPREQFFGPGTRLTVL.

This clone was seen only a few times. V gene TRBV5-4 combines with J gene TRBJ2-1; D ambiguous. CDR3 length: 15 amino acids. CDR1 and CDR2 from the germline V gene are SGHNT and YYREEE (reference sequence). Trimming left V 0 bases short and J 4 bases short, with 11 bases between. CDR3 region: CASSLDSLAYNEQFF. In DNA form, the CDR3 reads TGTGCCAGCAGCTTGGACTCCCTCGCGTACAATGAGCAGTTCTTC.

J is TRBJ1-5 and V is TRBV14; unclear D gene. The CDR3 length is 13 residues. V shed 3 bases and J shed 5 bases, with 8 bases lying between them. Germline assignment: CDR1 SGHDN and CDR2 FVKESK. The CDR3 spells CASSQQRDQPQHF. In nucleotides, the CDR3 is TGTGCCAGCAGCCAGCAACGGGATCAGCCCCAGCATTTT.

J is TRBJ2-7 and V is TRBV19; 9 nucleotides align to TRBD1. This CDR3 has 15 amino acids. Trimming removed 1 base from V and 4 bases from J; junction bases left unmatched: 5. From germline, CDR1 is LNHDA and CDR2 SQIVND (reference sequence). The CDR3 DNA reads as TGTGCCAGTAGTATAGGACAGGGGGAAGCTTACGAGCAGTACTTC. Residues: CASSIGQGEAYEQYF.

The chain recombines TRBV11-2 with TRBJ2-1, with 15 bases matching TRBD2. In germline, CDR1 is SGHAT, CDR2 FQNNGV. Losses at the gene ends were 6 bases for V and 0 bases for J; bases not matched to a gene: 9. CDR3 length: 19 residues. The CDR3 DNA follows: TGTGCCAGCAGATTTCCGGGACTAGCGGGGGGAAGCTCCTACAATGAGCAGTTCTTC. Protein sequence: CASRFPGLAGGSSYNEQFF.

The gene calls are TRBV7-6 and TRBJ2-2; 8 bases fit TRBD2. The CDR3 spans 15 residues. With V trimmed by 5 bases and J by 2 bases, 4 bases remained unmatched. Germline V gene sequence: CDR1 SGHVS, CDR2 FNYEAQ. CDR3 bases: TGTGCCAGCAGCGTCAGCGGGAGCAACACCGGGGAGCTGTTTTTT. Amino acid sequence: CASSVSGSNTGELFF.

The V and J genes are TRBV28 and TRBJ2-2, with D possibly TRBD2 on 5 matching bases. This CDR3 is built from 14 residues. Germline loops: CDR1 MDHEN, CDR2 SYDVKM. The V gene lost 6 bases and the J gene lost 3 bases, with 11 bases spanning the gap. This CDR3 is CASRTGIYTGELFF. The CDR3, as DNA: TGTGCCAGCAGGACGGGAATCTACACCGGGGAGCTGTTTTTT. The full variable domain, in which reference TRBV28 and TRBJ2-2 provide the parts outside the CDR3, is DVKVTQSSRYLVKRTGEKVFLECVQDMDHENMFWYRQDPGLGLRLIYFSYDVKMKEKGDIPEGYSVSREKKERFSLILESASTNQTSMYLCASRTGIYTGELFFGEGSRLTVL.

This clone was seen a few times. Distinct nucleotide sequences in the sample also encode this CDR3. V is TRBV19 and J is TRBJ1-5, with D unclear. V lost 3 bases, J lost 4 bases, and 7 bases lay in between. The CDR3 is made up of 13 amino acids. Looked up from germline, CDR1 is LNHDA and CDR2 is SQIVND (reference sequence). The CDR3 spells CASSMTGNQPQHF. The CDR3 DNA sequence: TGTGCCAGTAGTATGACTGGTAATCAGCCCCAGCATTTT.

The genes are TRBV6-2 or TRBV6-3 and TRBJ2-7; TRBD1 matches 9 bases. The CDR3 runs to 17 residues. J gave up 2 bases and V 6 bases, and 14 bases lay outside the gene matches. Germline-derived CDR1 and CDR2 are MNHEY and SVGEGT. The CDR3 region is CASSASMGQGSPYEQYF. The CDR3 region has the DNA TGTGCCAGCAGCGCGAGTATGGGACAGGGAAGCCCCTACGAGCAGTACTTC.

The J gene is TRBJ2-7, the V gene TRBV2; 7 bases line up with TRBD2. The germline CDR1 and CDR2 sequences are SNHLY and FYNNEI. The V gene end was trimmed by 2 bases and the J gene end by 2 bases; junction bases not matched to a gene: 6. This CDR3 comprises 15 residues. The CDR3 sequence: CASSEYERGPYEQYF. As DNA, the CDR3 is TGTGCCAGCAGTGAATACGAGCGGGGCCCCTACGAGCAGTACTTC.

This chain uses TRBV12-5 with TRBJ2-2; no clear D gene. Trimming stripped 1 base from V and 0 bases from J, with 6 bases between. Germline CDR1 LGHNT, CDR2 FRNRAP. The CDR3 length is 15 residues. CDR3 protein: CASGLAPSNTGELFF. The CDR3 region has the DNA TGTGCTAGTGGTTTGGCCCCTTCGAACACCGGGGAGCTGTTTTTT.

In this sample, this clone turned up a few times. V usage is TRBV19 and J usage is TRBJ2-1; TRBD2 matches at 8 bases. J gave up 4 bases and V 7 bases, and 12 bases lay outside the gene matches. The CDR3 consists of 16 residues. In germline, CDR1 is LNHDA, CDR2 SQIVND (reference sequence). CDR3 nucleotide sequence: TGTGCCAGTACCCCCAGGTCGGCTAGCGGGTACAATGAGCAGTTCTTC. Amino acid sequence: CASTPRSASGYNEQFF.

This clone was found a few times. The chain combines TRBV4-2 with TRBJ1-5; maybe TRBD1 (5 bases). Germline V lookup: CDR1 LGHNA, CDR2 YNFKEQ. CDR3 size: 15 residues. V dropped 6 bases and J dropped 6 bases, with 18 bases sitting between them. The CDR3 protein is CASSNTVGGGQPQHF. CDR3 bases: TGTGCCAGCAGTAACACAGTCGGGGGAGGTCAGCCCCAGCATTTT.

The chain couples TRBV19 to TRBJ1-2; tentatively, D is TRBD1 (6 bases). The CDR3 runs to 11 residues. V was shortened by 8 bases and J by 4 bases, with 8 bases between the two germline ends. Germline CDR1 LNHDA, CDR2 SQIVND (reference sequence). CDR3 region: CASQGFYGYTF. The CDR3 DNA follows: TGTGCCAGTCAGGGGTTCTATGGCTACACCTTC. The entire variable domain, with the rest obtained from reference TRBV19 and TRBJ1-2, is as follows: DGGITQSPKYLFRKEGQNVTLSCEQNLNHDAMYWYRQDPGQGLRLIYYSQIVNDFQKGDIAEGYSVSREKKESFPLTVTSAQKNPTAFYLCASQGFYGYTFGSGTRLTVV.

This clone has more than one count but fewer than ten. The chain is built from TRBV7-2 and TRBJ2-7; 7 bases line up with TRBD1. The germline gives CDR1 SGHTA, CDR2 FQGNSA. This CDR3 has 15 residues. V lost 2 bases to trimming and J lost 3 bases; unmatched junction nucleotides: 7. CDR3 loop: CASSLRFGQDYEQYF. The CDR3 region has the DNA TGTGCCAGCAGCTTAAGGTTCGGACAGGACTACGAGCAGTACTTC.

This sequence joins TRBV6-5 and TRBJ1-2; TRBD1 might be the D (6 bases). V was clipped by 2 bases and J by 7 bases, with 20 bases between them. The CDR3 consists of 16 residues. CDR1 and CDR2 from the germline V gene are MNHEY and SVGAGI. CDR3 coding DNA: TGTGCCAGCAGTTACAGTGCGGGTCTGGGGGCCGGTGGCTACACCTTC. It codes for CASSYSAGLGAGGYTF.

This clone was recorded only once. At one of its ends the junction is not consistent with the germline gene, which may arise from a read error. The chain carries TRBV6-5 and TRBJ1-2, with unresolved D. Germline CDR1 reads MNHEY; CDR2 reads SVGAGI. This CDR3 spans 12 amino acids. In DNA form, the CDR3 reads TGTGCCAGCGGGAGCAACCTGCAGTACAAAGATTTC. Translation gives CASGSNLQYKDF.

This chain joins TRBV11-3 and TRBJ2-7, with TRBD2 identical over 7 bases. The ends lost 4 bases at V and 6 bases at J; junction bases unmatched: 12. This CDR3 spans 15 amino acids. Germline V lookup: CDR1 SGHNT, CDR2 YENEEA. The CDR3 region has the DNA TGTGCCAGCAGCTCCCGGCGGGGAGGGCTCTTCGAGCAGTACTTC. The encoded protein is CASSSRRGGLFEQYF.

This clone was found once. The chain joins TRBV10-3 to TRBJ1-1; tentative D call: TRBD1 (5 bases). The CDR3 has 11 amino acids. The V gene lost 11 bases and the J gene lost 5 bases, with 12 bases spanning the gap. In germline, CDR1 is ENHRY, CDR2 SYGVKD. CDR3 region: CASWGETEAFF. As DNA, the CDR3 is TGTGCCTCCTGGGGGGAGACTGAAGCTTTCTTT.

J is TRBJ2-7 and V is TRBV5-6; 7 nucleotides agree with TRBD1. CDR3 length equals 14 residues. The germline gives CDR1 SGHDT, CDR2 YYEEEE. Trimming cost V 4 bases and J 6 bases; bases outside gene matches: 10. The CDR3 spells CASSLQGISVEQYF. The CDR3 nucleotides are TGTGCCAGCAGCCTACAGGGGATCTCGGTCGAGCAGTACTTC.